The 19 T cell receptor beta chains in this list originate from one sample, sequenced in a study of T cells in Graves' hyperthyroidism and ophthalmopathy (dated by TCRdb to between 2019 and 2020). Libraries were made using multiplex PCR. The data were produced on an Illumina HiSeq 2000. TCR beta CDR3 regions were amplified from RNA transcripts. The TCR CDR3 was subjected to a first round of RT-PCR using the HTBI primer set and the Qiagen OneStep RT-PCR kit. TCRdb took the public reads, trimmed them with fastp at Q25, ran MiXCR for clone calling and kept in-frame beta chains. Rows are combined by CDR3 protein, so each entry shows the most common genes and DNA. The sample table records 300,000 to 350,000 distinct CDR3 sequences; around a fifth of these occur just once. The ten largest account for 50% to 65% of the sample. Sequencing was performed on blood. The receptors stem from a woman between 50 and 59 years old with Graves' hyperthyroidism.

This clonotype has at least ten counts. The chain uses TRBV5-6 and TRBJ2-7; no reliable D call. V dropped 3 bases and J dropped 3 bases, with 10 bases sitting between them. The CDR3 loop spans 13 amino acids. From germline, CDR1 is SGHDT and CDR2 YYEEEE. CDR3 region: CASSSDLYYEQYF. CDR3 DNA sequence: TGTGCCAGCAGCTCCGACCTGTACTACGAGCAGTACTTC.

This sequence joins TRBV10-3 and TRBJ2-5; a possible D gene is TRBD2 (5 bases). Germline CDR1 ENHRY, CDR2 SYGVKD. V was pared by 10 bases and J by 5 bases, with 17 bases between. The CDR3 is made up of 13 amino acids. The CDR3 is CATGISPGETQYF. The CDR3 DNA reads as TGTGCCACGGGGATAAGTCCAGGCGAGACCCAGTACTTC.

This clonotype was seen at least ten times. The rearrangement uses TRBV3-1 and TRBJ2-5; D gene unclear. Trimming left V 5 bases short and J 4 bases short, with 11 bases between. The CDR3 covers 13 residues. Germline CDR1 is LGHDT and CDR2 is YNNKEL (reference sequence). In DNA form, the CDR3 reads TGTGCCAGCAGCTCCCACTTAGGAGAGACCCAGTACTTC. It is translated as CASSSHLGETQYF.

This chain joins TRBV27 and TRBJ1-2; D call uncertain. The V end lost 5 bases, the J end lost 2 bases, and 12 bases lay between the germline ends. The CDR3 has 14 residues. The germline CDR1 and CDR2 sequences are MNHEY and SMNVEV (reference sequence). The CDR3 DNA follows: TGTGCCAGCAGTACCGGGGAGGTAAACTATGGCTACACCTTC. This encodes CASSTGEVNYGYTF.

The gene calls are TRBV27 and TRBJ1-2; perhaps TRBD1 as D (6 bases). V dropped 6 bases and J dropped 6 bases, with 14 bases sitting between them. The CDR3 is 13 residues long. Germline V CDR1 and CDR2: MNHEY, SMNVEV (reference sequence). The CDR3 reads CASSVTEGDGYTF. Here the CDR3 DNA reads TGTGCCAGCAGCGTGACTGAGGGGGATGGCTACACCTTC.

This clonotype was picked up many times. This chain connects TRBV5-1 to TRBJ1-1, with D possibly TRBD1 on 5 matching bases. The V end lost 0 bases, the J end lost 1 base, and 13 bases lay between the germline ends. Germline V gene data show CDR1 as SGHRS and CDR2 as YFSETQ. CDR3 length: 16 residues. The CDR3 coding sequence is TGCGCCAGCAGCTTGGGTTCAGGGCAACCGAACACTGAAGCTTTCTTT. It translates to CASSLGSGQPNTEAFF.

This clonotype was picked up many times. The CDR3 DNA reads TGTGCCAGCAGCCAAGGCGGCGACAAGACCCAGTACTTC. Translation gives CASSQGGDKTQYF. V usage is TRBV3-1 and J usage is TRBJ2-5; unclear D gene. Trimming took off 1 base at V and 6 bases at J, with 9 bases between the two ends. This CDR3 spans 13 amino acids. Germline lookup yields CDR1 LGHDT and CDR2 YNNKEL (reference sequence).

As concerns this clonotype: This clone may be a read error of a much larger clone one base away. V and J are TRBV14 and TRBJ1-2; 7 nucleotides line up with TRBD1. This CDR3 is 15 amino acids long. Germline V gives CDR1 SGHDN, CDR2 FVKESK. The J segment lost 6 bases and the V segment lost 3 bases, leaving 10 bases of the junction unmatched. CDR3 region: CASSHLTDRRHGYTF. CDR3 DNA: TGTGCCAGCAGCCACCTGACGGACAGGCGCCATGGCTACACCTTC.

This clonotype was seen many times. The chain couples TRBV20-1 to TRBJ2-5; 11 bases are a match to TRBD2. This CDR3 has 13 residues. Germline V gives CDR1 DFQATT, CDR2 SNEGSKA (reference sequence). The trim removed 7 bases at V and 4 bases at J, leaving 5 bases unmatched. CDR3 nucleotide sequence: TGCAGTGTTCCGGGGACTAGCGGAGAGACCCAGTACTTC. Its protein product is CSVPGTSGETQYF.

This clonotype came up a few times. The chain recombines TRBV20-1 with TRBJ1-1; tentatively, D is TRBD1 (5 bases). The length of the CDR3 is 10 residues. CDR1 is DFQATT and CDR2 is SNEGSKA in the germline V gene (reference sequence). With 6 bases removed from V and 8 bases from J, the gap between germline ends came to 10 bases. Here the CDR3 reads CSAIKGEAFF. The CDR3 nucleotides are TGCAGTGCCATTAAGGGGGAAGCTTTCTTT.

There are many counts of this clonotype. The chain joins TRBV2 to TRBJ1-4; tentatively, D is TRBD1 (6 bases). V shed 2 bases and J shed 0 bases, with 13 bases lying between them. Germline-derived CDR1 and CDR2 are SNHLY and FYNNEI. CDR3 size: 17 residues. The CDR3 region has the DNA TGTGCCAGCAGTGAAAGGGGGATTGTAGCAACTAATGAAAAACTGTTTTTT. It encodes CASSERGIVATNEKLFF.

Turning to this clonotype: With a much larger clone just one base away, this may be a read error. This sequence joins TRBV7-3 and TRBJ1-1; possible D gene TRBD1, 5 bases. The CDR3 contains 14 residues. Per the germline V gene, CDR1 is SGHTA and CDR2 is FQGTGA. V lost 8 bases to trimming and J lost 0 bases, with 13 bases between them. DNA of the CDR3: TGTGCCAGCGGCCTAACAGGAGTGAACACTGAAGCTTTCTTT. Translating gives CASGLTGVNTEAFF.

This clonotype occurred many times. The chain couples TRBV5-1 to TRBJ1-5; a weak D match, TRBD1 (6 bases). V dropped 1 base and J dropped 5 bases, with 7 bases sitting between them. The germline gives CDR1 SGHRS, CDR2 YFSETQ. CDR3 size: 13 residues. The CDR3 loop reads CASSLRGDQPQHF. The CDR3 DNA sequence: TGCGCCAGCAGCTTGAGGGGGGATCAGCCCCAGCATTTT. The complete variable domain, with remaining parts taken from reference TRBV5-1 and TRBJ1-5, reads KAGVTQTPRYLIKTRGQQVTLSCSPISGHRSVSWYQQTPGQGLQFLFEYFSETQRNKGNFPGRFSGRQFSNSRSEMNVSTLELGDSALYLCASSLRGDQPQHFGDGTRLSIL.

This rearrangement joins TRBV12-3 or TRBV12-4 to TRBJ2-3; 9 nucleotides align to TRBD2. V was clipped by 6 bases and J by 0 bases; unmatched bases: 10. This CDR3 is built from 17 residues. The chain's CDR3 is CASSPLTSGLSTDTQYF. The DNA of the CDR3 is TGTGCCAGCAGCCCCCTGACTAGCGGCCTTAGCACAGATACGCAGTATTTT.

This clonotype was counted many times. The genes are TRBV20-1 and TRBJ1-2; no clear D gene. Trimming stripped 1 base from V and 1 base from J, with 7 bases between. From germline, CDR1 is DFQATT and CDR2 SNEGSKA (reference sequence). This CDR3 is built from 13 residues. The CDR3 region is CSARADSNYGYTF. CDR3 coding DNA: TGCAGTGCTAGAGCAGATAGTAACTATGGCTACACCTTC.

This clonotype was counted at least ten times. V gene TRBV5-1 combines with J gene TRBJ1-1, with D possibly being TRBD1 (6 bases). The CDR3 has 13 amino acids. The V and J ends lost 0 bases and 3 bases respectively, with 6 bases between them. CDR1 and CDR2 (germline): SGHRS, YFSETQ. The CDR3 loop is CASSLGQDTEAFF. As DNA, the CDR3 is TGCGCCAGCAGCTTGGGACAGGACACTGAAGCTTTCTTT.

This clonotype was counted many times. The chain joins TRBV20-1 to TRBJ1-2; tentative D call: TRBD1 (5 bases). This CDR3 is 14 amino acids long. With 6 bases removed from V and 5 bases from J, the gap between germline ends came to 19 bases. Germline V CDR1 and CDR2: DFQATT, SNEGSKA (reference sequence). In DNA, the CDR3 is TGCAGTGCCTCTAGGGACCCCTTTAAGTATGGCTACACCTTC. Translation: CSASRDPFKYGYTF.

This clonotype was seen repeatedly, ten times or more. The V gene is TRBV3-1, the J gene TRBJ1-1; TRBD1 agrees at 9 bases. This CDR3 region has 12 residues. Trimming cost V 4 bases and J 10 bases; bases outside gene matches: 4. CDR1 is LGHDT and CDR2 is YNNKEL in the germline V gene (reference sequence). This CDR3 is CASSLETGGAFF. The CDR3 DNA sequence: TGTGCCAGCAGCCTCGAGACAGGGGGAGCTTTCTTT. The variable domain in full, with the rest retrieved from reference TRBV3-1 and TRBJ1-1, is DTAVSQTPKYLVTQMGNDKSIKCEQNLGHDTMYWYKQDSKKFLKIMFSYNNKELIINETVPNRFSPKSPDKAHLNLHINSLELGDSAVYFCASSLETGGAFFGQGTRLTVV.

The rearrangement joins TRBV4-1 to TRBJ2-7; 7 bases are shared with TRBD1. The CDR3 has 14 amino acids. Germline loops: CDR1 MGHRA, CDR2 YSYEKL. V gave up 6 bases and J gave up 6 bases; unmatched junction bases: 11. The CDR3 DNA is TGCGCCAGCAGAGCCGGGACAGTCAAGGCCGAGCAGTACTTC. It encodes CASRAGTVKAEQYF.